This T cell receptor beta chain was obtained from a study of OX40 agonist ivuxolimab in advanced cancers. Study-wide background: Patients received ivuxolimab, an intravenous treatment, every 2 weeks at 0.01 to 10 mg/kg.

Points on this clone: What it binds is not known.

The CDR3 sequence is 19 residues long. The germline CDR1 and CDR2 sequences are SEHNR and FQNEAQ (reference sequence). J was trimmed by 5 bases and V by 1 base; bases with no gene match: 19. Study-level points and caveats: More expanded clones were found, on average, in CD8+ than in CD4+ T cells. Clonal expansion by week 6 occurred in CD4+ and CD8+ blood T cells (at 0.1 to 3.0 mg/kg).

Measured with immunoSEQ multiplex PCR; TCRdb has only the in-frame clones, and not every one. This sample carries roughly 65,000 clones, 85% of them seen once, and the ten largest clones take about 4%. The specimen was CD4+ or CD8+ T cells sorted from blood, collected in a trial of the OX40 agonist ivuxolimab. This receptor was taken from an adult with an advanced solid tumor such as melanoma, head and neck, liver or kidney cancer. The gene calls are TRBV7-9 and TRBJ1-2; TRBD1 matches 7 bases. CDR3 DNA sequence: TGTGCCAGCAGCTTAGTTGGGCAGGAGGATGACAGGGTCGGGTATGGCTACACCTTC. It yields the protein CASSLVGQEDDRVGYGYTF. Combining the CDR3 with reference TRBV7-9 and TRBJ1-2 gives the whole variable domain DTGVSQNPRHKITKRGQNVTFRCDPISEHNRLYWYRQTLGQGPEFLTYFQNEAQLEKSRLLSDRFSAERPKGSFSTLEIQRTEQGDSAMYLCASSLVGQEDDRVGYGYTFGSGTRLTVV.